The 10 T cell receptor beta chains below were found in one sample sequenced in a study of blood T cell repertoires in COVID-19. Libraries were prepared by immunoSEQ multiplex PCR; TCRdb keeps only in-frame clonotypes and omits some of them. The profile shows about 190,000 clones, over 75% of them singletons. Material for sequencing was peripheral blood. The receptors shown here come from a woman aged 40 to 49 who had recovered from COVID-19.

V is TRBV7-2 and J is TRBJ1-3; 8 bases match TRBD1. CDR3 length: 15 amino acids. Germline CDR1 and CDR2: SGHTA and FQGNSA. The ends lost 6 bases at V and 2 bases at J; junction bases unmatched: 6. As DNA, the CDR3 is TGTGCCAGCAGATCGGACAGGGCAGCTGGAAACACCATATATTTT. Translated, it gives CASRSDRAAGNTIYF.

This chain links TRBV7-9 with TRBJ2-5, with 9 bases lining up with TRBD1. CDR1 and CDR2 (germline): SEHNR, FQNEAQ (reference sequence). V shed 0 bases, J shed 5 bases, and the junction held 1 base outside the gene matches. The CDR3 consists of 14 residues. The CDR3 here is CASSLAGQGETQYF. For the CDR3, the DNA is TGTGCCAGCAGCTTAGCCGGACAGGGGGAGACCCAGTACTTC.

This clone was seen a few times. This chain uses TRBV24-1 with TRBJ2-2; 8 bases line up with TRBD1. Germline V gene sequence: CDR1 KGHDR, CDR2 SFDVKD. Germline trimming cut 7 bases from V and 3 bases from J; bases unmatched to any gene: 12. The CDR3 spans 17 residues. The CDR3 DNA follows: TGTGCCACCAGCCCCGGACAGGGTCTTTGGTACACCGGGGAGCTGTTTTTT. Translated, it gives CATSPGQGLWYTGELFF.

The rearrangement links TRBV19 to TRBJ2-1; 7 bases match TRBD2. The ends lost 5 bases at V and 7 bases at J; junction bases unmatched: 8. The CDR3 consists of 14 residues. The V gene's germline CDR1 is LNHDA and CDR2 SQIVND (reference sequence). The CDR3 reads CASSRAGVWNEQFF. For the CDR3, the DNA is TGTGCCAGTAGTCGGGCGGGAGTTTGGAATGAGCAGTTCTTC.

The V call is TRBV6-6, the J call TRBJ1-4, with D uncertain. Germline V gene data show CDR1 as MNHNY and CDR2 as SVGAGI (reference sequence). This CDR3 is 12 amino acids long. V gave up 0 bases and J gave up 8 bases, with 4 bases separating them. CDR3 sequence: CASSYSQEKLFF. The DNA for the CDR3 is TGTGCCAGCAGTTACTCTCAAGAAAAACTGTTTTTT.

The chain joins TRBV10-3 to TRBJ2-1; 10 positions agree with TRBD1. V shed 9 bases, J shed 6 bases, and the junction held 11 bases outside the gene matches. CDR3 length equals 15 residues. Germline CDR1 is ENHRY and CDR2 is SYGVKD. The CDR3 reads CAINPGQGNPNEQFF. DNA for the CDR3: TGTGCCATTAACCCGGGACAGGGGAATCCCAATGAGCAGTTCTTC.

This chain joins TRBV2 and TRBJ2-1, with D tentatively TRBD1 (6 bases). CDR1 SNHLY and CDR2 FYNNEI come from the germline V gene. V lost 2 bases and J lost 9, with 17 bases in between. This CDR3 comprises 15 residues. CDR3 residues: CASSENGQTFGEQFF. In DNA, the CDR3 is TGTGCCAGCAGTGAAAACGGACAGACCTTTGGTGAGCAGTTCTTC.

The chain is built from TRBV9 and TRBJ1-5; 11 bases agree with TRBD1. The J segment lost 0 bases and the V segment lost 4 bases, leaving 18 bases of the junction unmatched. The CDR3 is 21 residues long. Germline V CDR1 and CDR2: SGDLS, YYNGEE. The CDR3 DNA follows: TGTGCCAGCAGCACTGTAGTTCCCCGGGACAGGGGGAGGTATAGCAATCAGCCCCAGCATTTT. The encoded protein is CASSTVVPRDRGRYSNQPQHF.

This chain connects TRBV11-2 to TRBJ2-5, with D tentatively TRBD1 (5 bases). There are 12 residues in the CDR3. CDR1 and CDR2 from the germline V gene are SGHAT and FQNNGV. V was trimmed by 5 bases and J by 5 bases, leaving 9 bases between them. The CDR3 DNA follows: TGTGCCAGCAGCACAGGTTATGAGACCCAGTACTTC. Its protein product is CASSTGYETQYF.

The CDR3 is CASRPMTGVNYGYTF. CDR3 bases: TGTGCCAGCCGTCCTATGACAGGGGTTAACTATGGCTACACCTTC. The chain links TRBV28 to TRBJ1-2, with 8 bases fitting TRBD1. The germline V gene has CDR1 MDHEN and CDR2 SYDVKM. CDR3 size: 15 residues. The V and J ends lost 8 bases and 1 base, in that order; junction bases with no gene match: 9.